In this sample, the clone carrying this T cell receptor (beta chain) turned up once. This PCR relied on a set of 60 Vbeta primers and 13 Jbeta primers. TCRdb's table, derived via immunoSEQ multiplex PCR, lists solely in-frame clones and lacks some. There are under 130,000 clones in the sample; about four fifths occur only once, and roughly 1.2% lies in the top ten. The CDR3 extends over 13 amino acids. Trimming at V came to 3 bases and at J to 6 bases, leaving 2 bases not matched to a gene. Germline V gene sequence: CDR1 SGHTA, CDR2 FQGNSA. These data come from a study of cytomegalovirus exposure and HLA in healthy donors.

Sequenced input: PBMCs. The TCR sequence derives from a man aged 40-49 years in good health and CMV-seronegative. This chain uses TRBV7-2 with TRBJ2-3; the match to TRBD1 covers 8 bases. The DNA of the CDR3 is TGTGCCAGCAGCTTCTACAGGGGGGATACGCAGTATTTT. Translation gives CASSFYRGDTQYF. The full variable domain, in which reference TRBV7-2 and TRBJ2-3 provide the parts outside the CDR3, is GAGVSQSPSNKVTEKGKDVELRCDPISGHTALYWYRQSLGQGLEFLIYFQGNSAPDKSGLPSDRFSAERTGGSVSTLTIQRTQQEDSAVYLCASSFYRGDTQYFGPGTRLTVL.